The next 22 T cell receptor beta chains were all read from a single sample in a study of beta chain features in type 1 diabetes. Sequencing targeted expressed TCRB transcripts, as all isolated RNA had been reverse transcribed. Repertoires were generated with immunoSEQ multiplex PCR, while TCRdb's copy carries only in-frame clones and drops some. The sample lists approximately 470,000 clones; 30% were seen once. Sequencing was done on a sample of naive CD4+ T cells from blood. The receptors originated from a man between 18 and 35 years old in good health.

This clone was detected a few times. The rearrangement links TRBV29-1 to TRBJ2-1, with 11 bases that match TRBD2. Germline lookup yields CDR1 SQVTM and CDR2 ANQGSEA. The V gene end was trimmed by 4 bases and the J gene end by 7 bases; junction bases not matched to a gene: 18. The CDR3 extends over 18 amino acids. CDR3 DNA: TGCAGCGTTGTTCTGTGGGCTCGGTCTAGCGGGAGGCCGAATGAGCAGTTCTTC. It codes for CSVVLWARSSGRPNEQFF.

This clone has a handful of counts. The J gene is TRBJ2-7, the V gene TRBV7-2, with 7 bases aligning to TRBD1. The CDR3 length is 17 residues. The germline gives CDR1 SGHTA, CDR2 FQGNSA. Trimming took 4 bases from V and 0 from J; bases not matched to a gene: 12. CDR3 protein: CASSYRPPGQSSYEQYF. The CDR3 nucleotides read TGTGCCAGCAGCTATAGGCCCCCGGGACAGAGCTCCTACGAGCAGTACTTC.

The chain couples TRBV29-1 to TRBJ2-1, with 9 bases that match TRBD2. Germline assignment: CDR1 SQVTM and CDR2 ANQGSEA. The CDR3 spans 10 residues. Unmatched junction bases numbered 6, after V lost 6 bases and J lost 15 bases. The CDR3 region is CSVWTSAAFF. The CDR3 DNA reads TGCAGCGTGTGGACTAGCGCGGCGTTCTTC.

This clone has just a few counts. The CDR3 protein is CAWSAGTSNEKLFF. The CDR3 nucleotides read TGTGCCTGGAGTGCCGGGACGTCTAATGAAAAACTGTTTTTT. The chain couples TRBV30 to TRBJ1-4; a weak D match, TRBD1 (5 bases). The CDR3 consists of 14 residues. The ends were cut back, 1 base at V and 3 bases at J, with 9 bases in the middle. In germline, CDR1 is GTSNPN, CDR2 SVGIG (reference sequence).

V is TRBV19 and J is TRBJ2-1; D might be TRBD1 (6 bases). V was trimmed by 11 bases and J by 4 bases, leaving 9 bases between them. There are 11 residues in the CDR3. Per germline, CDR1 LNHDA and CDR2 SQIVND (reference sequence). CDR3 loop: CAARGYNEQFF. The DNA of the CDR3 is TGTGCCGCCAGGGGATACAATGAGCAGTTCTTC.

The chain is built from TRBV18 and TRBJ2-1; D is undetermined. The CDR3 totals 13 residues. Germline V gene sequence: CDR1 KGHSH, CDR2 LQKENI. Between the trimmed V and J ends, which lost 5 bases and 8 bases, there was a span of 13 bases. In DNA form, the CDR3 reads TGTGCCAGCTCAACGGACCGCGCCGATGAGCAGTTCTTC. It is translated as CASSTDRADEQFF.

In the case of this clone: The same CDR3 also results from other DNA sequences found in this sample. V is TRBV29-1 and J is TRBJ1-2; D gene uncertain. Germline CDR1 and CDR2: SQVTM and ANQGSEA. V lost 1 base and J 3 bases, leaving 6 bases between the germline ends. The CDR3 is made up of 12 amino acids. The DNA for the CDR3 is TGCAGCGTTGAAGGAGGTGACTATGGCTACACCTTC. Protein sequence: CSVEGGDYGYTF.

The sample holds a few counts of this clone. This chain connects TRBV7-8 to TRBJ2-5; either TRBD1 or TRBD2 may supply D (6 bases each). This CDR3 has 14 residues. Deletions cut 5 bases from V and 7 bases from J, with 17 bases between. CDR1 SGHVS and CDR2 FQNEAQ come from the germline V gene. The CDR3 DNA reads as TGTGCCAGCAGCCACCTCCGGGGGCGCGGGACCCAGTACTTC. This translates into CASSHLRGRGTQYF. The whole variable domain, remainder taken from reference TRBV7-8 and TRBJ2-5, is GAGVSQSPRYKVAKRGQDVALRCDPISGHVSLFWYQQALGQGPEFLTYFQNEAQLDKSGLPSDRFFAERPEGSVSTLKIQRTQQEDSAVYLCASSHLRGRGTQYFGPGTRLLVL.

In its sample, this clone was seen a few times. The rearrangement links TRBV5-1 to TRBJ2-1; 12 bases are shared with TRBD2. The V gene's germline CDR1 is SGHRS and CDR2 YFSETQ. Unmatched junction bases numbered 11, after V lost 4 bases and J lost 9 bases. The CDR3 covers 16 residues. CDR3 nucleotides: TGCGCCAGCAGCCCACCGACTAGCGGGAGTACGGGTGAGCAGTTCTTC. It codes for CASSPPTSGSTGEQFF.

This rearrangement joins TRBV28 to TRBJ2-7, with TRBD1 matching 7 bases. V lost 3 bases and J lost 3; bases outside the gene matches: 8. This CDR3 is built from 15 residues. Germline-derived CDR1 and CDR2 are MDHEN and SYDVKM. CDR3 sequence: CASSLIRAGGYEQYF. The CDR3 DNA reads as TGTGCCAGCAGTTTGATCAGAGCAGGGGGCTACGAGCAGTACTTC.

This clone has a handful of counts. The chain carries TRBV28 and TRBJ2-1; D possibly uses TRBD1 or TRBD2 (5 bases each). Trimming removed 6 bases from V and 9 bases from J, with 12 bases in between. CDR3 size: 12 residues. Germline lookup yields CDR1 MDHEN and CDR2 SYDVKM. CDR3 protein: CASRGELGEQFF. The CDR3 nucleotides read TGTGCCAGCAGGGGGGAGTTGGGTGAGCAGTTCTTC.

This clone was picked up a small number of times. The chain links TRBV30 to TRBJ2-4; 7 bases are shared with TRBD1. After removal of 3 bases from V and 2 bases from J, the junction contained 4 bases not matched to a gene. The CDR3 extends over 14 amino acids. CDR1 is GTSNPN, CDR2 SVGIG, per germline (reference sequence). As DNA, the CDR3 is TGTGCCTGGAGAAAGACAGGGACCAAAAACATTCAGTACTTC. Translated: CAWRKTGTKNIQYF.

Comments on this clone: Other DNA sequences of this sample code for an identical CDR3. The rearrangement joins TRBV18 to TRBJ2-3; weak D call: TRBD1 (6 bases). This CDR3 region has 13 residues. Germline V lookup: CDR1 KGHSH, CDR2 LQKENI. V was shortened by 6 bases and J by 2 bases, with 9 bases between the two germline ends. The CDR3 coding sequence is TGTGCCAGCTCTCAGGGGATCACAGATACGCAGTATTTT. This codes for CASSQGITDTQYF.

This clone turned up a few times. This chain connects TRBV18 to TRBJ2-7, with a weak D call TRBD2 (6 bases). CDR3 length: 12 amino acids. Trimming left V 2 bases short and J 6 bases short, with 8 bases between. CDR1 and CDR2 (germline): KGHSH, LQKENI. CDR3: CASSPAGGEQYF. DNA for the CDR3: TGTGCCAGCTCACCAGCCGGGGGCGAGCAGTACTTC.

This clone was counted a few times. The rearrangement joins TRBV5-1 to TRBJ2-3, with no clear D. Germline V CDR1 and CDR2: SGHRS, YFSETQ. This CDR3 spans 14 amino acids. Deletions cut 4 bases from V and 4 bases from J, with 13 bases between. CDR3 DNA: TGCGCCAGCAGCCCAGCGACCGCGGCAGATACGCAGTATTTT. It specifies CASSPATAADTQYF.

The chain employs TRBV9 and TRBJ2-1; perhaps TRBD1 as D (5 bases). Trimming cost V 3 bases and J 4 bases, with 23 bases left between them. Germline-derived CDR1 and CDR2 are SGDLS and YYNGEE. The CDR3 extends over 18 amino acids. CDR3 DNA: TGTGCCAGCAGCGAGTCCCCGGCGACAGCCTCAATTTACAATGAGCAGTTCTTC. This codes for CASSESPATASIYNEQFF.

This clone has a handful of counts. CDR3 residues: CAISGLAGVGYNEQFF. CDR3 nucleotides: TGTGCCATCAGTGGGCTAGCGGGAGTTGGCTACAATGAGCAGTTCTTC. The rearrangement uses TRBV10-3 and TRBJ2-1, with TRBD2 identical over 10 bases. The ends lost 4 bases at V and 3 bases at J; junction bases unmatched: 6. Per germline, CDR1 ENHRY and CDR2 SYGVKD. This CDR3 has 16 residues.

Only a few counts were recorded for this clone. The V and J genes are TRBV5-6 and TRBJ2-1; perhaps TRBD2 as D (6 bases). V lost 3 bases and J 4 bases, leaving 14 bases between the germline ends. The CDR3 runs to 15 residues. Germline V gives CDR1 SGHDT, CDR2 YYEEEE. The CDR3 spells CASSSLARSYNEQFF. The CDR3 nucleotides read TGTGCCAGCAGCTCTCTAGCGAGGTCGTACAATGAGCAGTTCTTC.

In DNA form, the CDR3 reads TGTGCCTGGAGTAACTGGGCGGGCCTCGGGTCCCAGTACTTC. This encodes CAWSNWAGLGSQYF. This sequence joins TRBV30 and TRBJ2-5, with D tentatively TRBD2 (5 bases). Trimming cost V 2 bases and J 9 bases, with 19 bases left between them. From germline, CDR1 is GTSNPN and CDR2 SVGIG (reference sequence). CDR3 length: 14 residues.

The rearrangement uses TRBV15 and TRBJ2-4, with D unresolved. V was shortened by 0 bases and J by 7 bases, with 4 bases between the two germline ends. Germline values: CDR1 LNHNV, CDR2 YYDKDF (reference sequence). CDR3 size: 12 residues. CDR3 residues: CATSRDFNIQYF. The DNA for the CDR3 is TGTGCCACCAGCAGAGATTTTAACATTCAGTACTTC.

The J gene is TRBJ2-7, the V gene TRBV30; D is unclear. Germline V gene sequence: CDR1 GTSNPN, CDR2 SVGIG (reference sequence). V gave up 4 bases and J gave up 5 bases, with 9 bases separating them. The CDR3 covers 11 residues. CDR3 nucleotide sequence: TGTGCCTGGACCTCTTTCGACGAGCAGTACTTC. It encodes CAWTSFDEQYF. Drawing the rest from reference TRBV30 and TRBJ2-7, the complete variable domain is SQTIHQWPATLVQPVGSPLSLECTVEGTSNPNLYWYRQAAGRGLQLLFYSVGIGQISSEVPQNLSASRPQDRQFILSSKKLLLSDSGFYLCAWTSFDEQYFGPGTRLTVT.

The J gene is TRBJ2-5, the V gene TRBV7-6, with TRBD2 matching over 7 bases. The CDR3 is 16 amino acids. CDR1 is SGHVS, CDR2 FNYEAQ, per germline. The V segment lost 2 bases and the J segment 5 bases; nucleotides outside the gene matches: 11. This CDR3 reads CASSLPPWEGRETQYF. The CDR3 nucleotides are TGTGCCAGCAGCTTACCCCCGTGGGAGGGGCGTGAGACCCAGTACTTC.